Listed here are 32 T cell receptor beta chains from one sample, sequenced in a study of T cells after yellow fever vaccination. TCRdb reanalysed the 5' RACE reads using MiXCR and keeps one entry per CDR3 protein. The table has 45,000 to 60,000 distinct CDR3 sequences, about 6.3% seen once. The sample consisted of CD8+ T cells not binding an NS4B(214-222) dextramer, sorted from PBMCs, taken about 49 days after the first yellow fever vaccination. The origin of the receptors is a man aged 18 to 30 who received the YFV17D yellow fever vaccine.

This clonotype was counted only a few times. The chain links TRBV12-3 or TRBV12-4 to TRBJ1-1; weak D call: TRBD1 (6 bases). The ends were cut back, 9 bases at V and 4 bases at J, with 15 bases in the middle. CDR3 size: 13 residues. CDR3 protein: CASSTGMGTEAFF. For the CDR3, the DNA is TGTGCCAGTTCTACAGGGATGGGCACTGAAGCTTTCTTT.

In its sample, this clonotype was seen many times. The chain is built from TRBV7-3 and TRBJ2-6; D ambiguous. Germline lookup yields CDR1 SGHTA and CDR2 FQGTGA. This CDR3 has 17 amino acids. Trimming shortened V by 4 bases and J by 0 bases, and 13 bases separated the two germline ends. CDR3 coding DNA: TGTGCCAGCAGCTCTCCTGACATTCACTCTGGGGCCAACGTCCTGACTTTC. Residues: CASSSPDIHSGANVLTF. Full variable domain (remainder filled in from reference TRBV7-3 and TRBJ2-6): GAGVSQTPSNKVTEKGKYVELRCDPISGHTALYWYRQSLGQGPEFLIYFQGTGAADDSGLPNDRFFAVRPEGSVSTLKIQRTERGDSAVYLCASSSPDIHSGANVLTFGAGSRLTVL.

This clonotype has a count of ten or more. V is TRBV7-9 and J is TRBJ2-7; the D call may be TRBD1 or TRBD2 (6 bases each). V was clipped by 4 bases and J by 6 bases, with 16 bases between them. CDR1 and CDR2 (germline): SEHNR, FQNEAQ (reference sequence). The CDR3 covers 14 residues. The CDR3 DNA sequence: TGTGCCAGCAGCTCTAAGGGGGACTGGGGCGAGCAGTACGTC. This translates into CASSSKGDWGEQYV.

The V gene is TRBV20-1, the J gene TRBJ1-5, with D unresolved. The germline CDR1 and CDR2 sequences are DFQATT and SNEGSKA (reference sequence). The V gene lost 1 base and the J gene lost 4 bases, with 11 bases spanning the gap. The CDR3 totals 14 residues. The DNA of the CDR3 is TGCAGTGCTAGAGGGGGTGAGGGTAATCAGCCCCAGCATTTT. Translation gives CSARGGEGNQPQHF.

V gene TRBV6-1 combines with J gene TRBJ2-1; 9 nucleotides align to TRBD1. Looked up from germline, CDR1 is MNHNS and CDR2 is SASEGT. The CDR3 consists of 14 residues. V dropped 8 bases and J dropped 8; count of bases not matched to a gene: 10. The CDR3 loop is CASGRDRVPYEQFF. The DNA of the CDR3 is TGTGCCAGCGGGAGGGACAGGGTCCCATATGAGCAGTTCTTC.

This clonotype came up many times. The chain recombines TRBV6-5 with TRBJ2-7; 7 bases line up with TRBD1. Germline V gene lookup returns CDR1 MNHEY and CDR2 SVGAGI. The length of the CDR3 is 12 residues. The ends lost 5 bases at V and 3 bases at J; junction bases unmatched: 1. CDR3 residues: CASSPGGYEQYF. The CDR3, as DNA: TGTGCCAGCAGTCCAGGGGGCTACGAGCAGTACTTC.

This clonotype occurred many times. This rearrangement joins TRBV29-1 to TRBJ2-2; D possibly corresponds to TRBD2 (6 bases). This CDR3 has 14 amino acids. CDR1 is SQVTM, CDR2 ANQGSEA, per germline. The germline V and J ends were trimmed by 6 bases and 5 bases, with 16 bases remaining between them. The CDR3 sequence: CSVEGPFGTGELFF. CDR3 DNA: TGCAGCGTGGAGGGGCCCTTTGGGACCGGGGAGCTGTTTTTT.

The chain employs TRBV12-5 and TRBJ2-4; D perhaps matches TRBD1 (5 bases). Germline values: CDR1 LGHNT, CDR2 FRNRAP. V was clipped by 4 bases and J by 8 bases, with 12 bases between them. The CDR3 sequence is 13 residues long. This CDR3 reads CASGYFRDDIQYF. The CDR3 DNA follows: TGTGCTAGTGGTTATTTCAGGGATGACATTCAGTACTTC.

The chain joins TRBV27 to TRBJ1-6; D remains unclear. Germline CDR1 MNHEY, CDR2 SMNVEV (reference sequence). V shed 0 bases and J shed 10 bases, with 7 bases lying between them. CDR3 length: 13 residues. CDR3 nucleotide sequence: TGTGCCAGCAGTTTATCGCCGTACTCACCCCTCCACTTT. Translated: CASSLSPYSPLHF.

There are a few counts of this clonotype. The DNA of the CDR3 is TGTGCCAGCAGTGAATTGTCGCTAGCGGGGGGCGAGCAGTACTTC. It encodes CASSELSLAGGEQYF. This rearrangement joins TRBV25-1 to TRBJ2-7; 11 nucleotides align to TRBD2. CDR3 size: 15 residues. The germline V gene encodes CDR1 MGHDK and CDR2 SYGVNS. With V trimmed by 1 base and J by 6 bases, 5 bases remained unmatched.

This clonotype was detected a few times. The rearrangement uses TRBV27 and TRBJ2-7; 7 bases are shared with TRBD2. Per germline, CDR1 MNHEY and CDR2 SMNVEV (reference sequence). V shed 0 bases, J shed 7 bases, and the junction held 3 bases outside the gene matches. CDR3 length: 13 residues. CDR3 in DNA: TGTGCCAGCAGTTTATCGCCTAGCGGAGAGCAGTACTTC. Translating it yields CASSLSPSGEQYF.

Only a few counts were recorded for this clonotype. This chain connects TRBV7-8 to TRBJ1-5; D not certain. The germline V and J ends were trimmed by 5 bases and 11 bases, with 25 bases remaining between them. This CDR3 region has 16 residues. Germline V lookup: CDR1 SGHVS, CDR2 FQNEAQ. CDR3 bases: TGTGCCAGCAGCCCGGGCGACCGACTCGACTCAAGGGCCCAGCATTTT. Its protein product is CASSPGDRLDSRAQHF.

This clonotype was seen only a few times. The rearrangement links TRBV13 to TRBJ1-1, with D unclear. The CDR3 loop spans 15 amino acids. Trimming shortened V by 2 bases and J by 1 base, and 11 bases separated the two germline ends. The germline V gene has CDR1 PRHDT and CDR2 FYEKMQ (reference sequence). The CDR3 sequence is CASSLFLARNTEAFF. In nucleotides, the CDR3 is TGTGCCAGCAGCTTATTTTTGGCCAGGAACACTGAAGCTTTCTTT. Using reference TRBV13 and TRBJ1-1 for the parts outside the CDR3, the full variable domain is AAGVIQSPRHLIKEKRETATLKCYPIPRHDTVYWYQQGPGQDPQFLISFYEKMQSDKGSIPDRFSAQQFSDYHSELNMSSLELGDSALYFCASSLFLARNTEAFFGQGTRLTVV.

In DNA form, the CDR3 reads TGCGCCAGCAGCCAACCCACTAGGGCGGCTGAGCAGTTCTTC. Translated, it gives CASSQPTRAAEQFF. The rearrangement links TRBV4-1 to TRBJ2-1; D might be TRBD2 (5 bases). The CDR3 length is 14 residues. Germline CDR1 reads MGHRA; CDR2 reads YSYEKL. V lost 2 bases and J 9 bases, leaving 14 bases between the germline ends.

This clonotype was seen repeatedly, ten times or more. The chain employs TRBV29-1 and TRBJ2-1; TRBD1 or TRBD2 may be the D gene (5 bases each). Germline loops: CDR1 SQVTM, CDR2 ANQGSEA. This CDR3 is built from 14 residues. The V end was cut by 7 bases, the J end by 3 bases, with 16 bases between. The CDR3 DNA reads TGCAGCGGAGAACCGGGACGGCACTACAATGAGCAGTTCTTC. Amino acids: CSGEPGRHYNEQFF.

The rearrangement links TRBV4-1 to TRBJ1-6, with D unresolved. In germline, CDR1 is MGHRA, CDR2 YSYEKL. Trimming cost V 2 bases and J 9 bases, with 14 bases left between them. The CDR3 totals 15 residues. The DNA of the CDR3 is TGCGCCAGCAGCCAACTCCCAGGCTTGGTTTCACCCCTCCACTTT. This gives the protein CASSQLPGLVSPLHF.

This clonotype has a count of ten or more. CDR3 sequence: CASSHRYSTDTQYF. For the CDR3, the DNA is TGTGCCAGCAGTCACCGGTACAGCACAGATACGCAGTATTTT. V usage is TRBV6-2 or TRBV6-3 and J usage is TRBJ2-3; D remains unclear. The CDR3 extends over 14 amino acids. V dropped 5 bases and J dropped 0 bases, with 9 bases sitting between them. Germline assignment: CDR1 MNHEY and CDR2 SVGEGT.

The sample holds many counts of this clonotype. The V gene is TRBV11-2, the J gene TRBJ2-5; 7 bases are a match to TRBD1. Germline V CDR1 and CDR2: SGHAT, FQNNGV. The CDR3 length is 14 residues. The ends lost 4 bases at V and 2 bases at J; junction bases unmatched: 4. The CDR3 coding sequence is TGTGCCAGCAGCTCGGGACAGATGCAAGAGACCCAGTACTTC. It specifies CASSSGQMQETQYF.

At least ten counts were recorded for this clonotype. The rearrangement uses TRBV27 and TRBJ2-7, with D perhaps TRBD2 (6 bases). Per germline, CDR1 MNHEY and CDR2 SMNVEV (reference sequence). V lost 3 bases, J lost 5 bases, and 14 bases lay in between. The CDR3 covers 14 residues. The CDR3 coding sequence is TGTGCCAGCAGTTTCGGGGGTCCAGTCAACGAGCAGTACTTC. Translating gives CASSFGGPVNEQYF.

The chain uses TRBV6-5 and TRBJ2-7; D is ambiguous. Germline V lookup: CDR1 MNHEY, CDR2 SVGAGI. The CDR3 contains 11 residues. V was shortened by 2 bases and J by 2 bases, with 1 base between the two germline ends. CDR3 amino acids: CASSYAYEQYF. The CDR3 DNA is TGTGCCAGCAGTTACGCCTACGAGCAGTACTTC.

Ten or more counts support this clonotype. The rearrangement links TRBV30 to TRBJ2-5, with 7 bases identical to TRBD2. Germline V CDR1 and CDR2: GTSNPN, SVGIG (reference sequence). CDR3 length: 13 residues. The junction had 8 bases not matched to a gene; V was cut back by 5 bases and J by 5 bases. CDR3 sequence reads: CAWAGDRRETQYF. The CDR3 region has the DNA TGTGCCTGGGCGGGGGACCGCCGGGAGACCCAGTACTTC.

This clonotype was recorded a few times. The chain uses TRBV6-5 and TRBJ2-7, with TRBD1 identical over 7 bases. After removal of 5 bases from V and 3 bases from J, the junction contained 10 bases not matched to a gene. Germline V lookup: CDR1 MNHEY, CDR2 SVGAGI. The CDR3 totals 15 residues. The CDR3 protein is CASSTRQGPFYEQYF. The CDR3 nucleotides read TGTGCCAGCAGTACCCGACAGGGCCCCTTCTACGAGCAGTACTTC.

This clonotype has ten or more counts. The rearrangement joins TRBV5-4 to TRBJ2-1; 7 positions agree with TRBD1. V shed 4 bases, J shed 5 bases, and the junction held 3 bases outside the gene matches. Germline values: CDR1 SGHNT, CDR2 YYREEE (reference sequence). This CDR3 is built from 13 residues. The CDR3 is CASSLTGDNEQFF. CDR3 sequence (DNA): TGTGCCAGCAGCCTTACAGGGGACAATGAGCAGTTCTTC.

The sample holds a few counts of this clonotype. The chain has TRBV30 and TRBJ2-7; D might be TRBD1 (5 bases). Trimming shortened V by 5 bases and J by 0 bases, and 14 bases separated the two germline ends. Germline V gene lookup returns CDR1 GTSNPN and CDR2 SVGIG (reference sequence). This CDR3 region has 14 residues. Here the CDR3 DNA reads TGTGCCTGGGCCAGCAGGACAAACTCCTACGAGCAGTACTTC. Translating it yields CAWASRTNSYEQYF. The full variable domain, its missing parts supplied by reference TRBV30 and TRBJ2-7, is SQTIHQWPATLVQPVGSPLSLECTVEGTSNPNLYWYRQAAGRGLQLLFYSVGIGQISSEVPQNLSASRPQDRQFILSSKKLLLSDSGFYLCAWASRTNSYEQYFGPGTRLTVT.

Of note for this clonotype: Germline and junction disagree at one end, which may indicate a read error. The CDR3 is CAVSDTAYEQYF. The DNA of the CDR3 is TGTGCCGTCAGTGATACGGCCTACGAGCAGTACTTC. This rearrangement joins TRBV10-3 to TRBJ2-7; D is unresolved. Germline assignment: CDR1 ENHRY and CDR2 SYGVKD. This CDR3 is 12 amino acids long.

The V gene is TRBV19, the J gene TRBJ1-5; TRBD1 agrees at 8 bases. Trimming cost V 0 bases and J 7 bases; bases outside gene matches: 5. The germline V gene has CDR1 LNHDA and CDR2 SQIVND (reference sequence). The CDR3 extends over 15 amino acids. The CDR3 reads CASSIDPGGGQPQHF. The CDR3 DNA follows: TGTGCCAGTAGTATAGATCCAGGGGGCGGACAGCCCCAGCATTTT.

Comments on this clonotype: One end of the junction varies from germline; a read error may be responsible. The chain couples TRBV2 to TRBJ2-3, with a tentative D call TRBD1 (6 bases). Germline loops: CDR1 SNHLY, CDR2 FYNNEI. This CDR3 comprises 14 residues. In DNA form, the CDR3 reads TGTGGCAGCAGGGTGACAGGTGGGTCAGATACGCAGTATTTT. It specifies CGSRVTGGSDTQYF.

This clonotype came up many times. CDR3 residues: CASSLDRGFGYTF. Written as DNA, the CDR3 is TGCGCCAGCAGCCTGGACAGGGGGTTTGGCTACACCTTC. The gene calls are TRBV5-1 and TRBJ1-2, with 10 bases aligning to TRBD1. Germline CDR1 reads SGHRS; CDR2 reads YFSETQ. This CDR3 region has 13 residues. Losses at the gene ends were 4 bases for V and 7 bases for J; bases not matched to a gene: 4.

The V call is TRBV7-2, the J call TRBJ2-5, with a tentative D call TRBD2 (5 bases). V was pared by 5 bases and J by 5 bases, with 15 bases between. The germline gives CDR1 SGHTA, CDR2 FQGNSA. The CDR3 has 14 amino acids. In DNA, the CDR3 is TGTGCCAGCAGCCTATCCCTCGGGATGGAGACCCAGTACTTC. This gives the protein CASSLSLGMETQYF.

This clonotype has more than one count but fewer than ten. This chain connects TRBV12-3 or TRBV12-4 to TRBJ2-3, with 9 nucleotides matching TRBD1. The CDR3 is 15 residues long. J gave up 5 bases and V 6 bases, and 9 bases lay outside the gene matches. The CDR3 is CASSQGQGQRDTQYF. In DNA form, the CDR3 reads TGTGCCAGCAGCCAGGGACAGGGTCAGAGAGATACGCAGTATTTT.

This clonotype has only a few counts. The chain combines TRBV12-3 or TRBV12-4 with TRBJ1-1; no reliable D call. Between the trimmed V and J ends, which lost 8 bases and 0 bases, there was a span of 22 bases. The CDR3 length is 17 residues. The CDR3 nucleotides read TGTGCCAGCGCGGTGTTACCCCCAGGCGAAATGAACACTGAAGCTTTCTTT. Residues: CASAVLPPGEMNTEAFF.

This clonotype was counted between two and nine times. The chain joins TRBV7-8 to TRBJ2-2, with 8 bases that match TRBD2. Germline-derived CDR1 and CDR2 are SGHVS and FQNEAQ. This CDR3 has 15 amino acids. After removal of 1 base from V and 3 bases from J, the junction contained 1 base not matched to a gene. The CDR3 DNA reads TGTGCCAGCAGCTTAGTACTAGCGGACACCGGGGAGCTGTTTTTT. Amino acids: CASSLVLADTGELFF.